This TCR beta chain was profiled in a study of response to subunit inactivated influenza vaccine. The study, taken as a whole, reports: T cells newly recruited by each seasonal influenza vaccination are few, the authors suggested.

This clonotype has ten or more counts. Its matching antigen is unknown. TCRdb called the RT-PCR reads again in MiXCR, with one record for every CDR3 protein. Of about 150,000 distinct CDR3 sequences in the sample, around 10% were seen once. This CDR3 has 14 residues. The germline V gene encodes CDR1 SEHNR and CDR2 FQNEAQ (reference sequence). Losses at the gene ends were 4 bases for V and 8 bases for J; bases not matched to a gene: 9. The sequence derives from a man between 50 and 69 years old who received an inactivated influenza vaccine. Sample: CD8+ T cells sorted from PBMCs, taken approximately 25 months after vaccination. The chain employs TRBV7-9 and TRBJ1-2, with 8 nucleotides matching TRBD1. The CDR3 region has the DNA TGTGCCAGCAGCTCCTCCGGGACAGGATACGGCTACACCTTC. It specifies CASSSSGTGYGYTF. The full variable domain, completed using reference TRBV7-9 and TRBJ1-2, is DTGVSQNPRHKITKRGQNVTFRCDPISEHNRLYWYRQTLGQGPEFLTYFQNEAQLEKSRLLSDRFSAERPKGSFSTLEIQRTEQGDSAMYLCASSSSGTGYGYTFGSGTRLTVV.